These T cell receptor beta chains were read from a single sample in a study of early T cells in non-severe SARS-CoV-2 infection. TCRdb used MiXCR to reprocess the 5' RACE reads, holding one entry per CDR3 protein. The sample lists 60,000 or so distinct CDR3 sequences, roughly 13% occurring once. Material: whole blood. The receptors were sampled from an adult who was a healthcare worker with PCR-confirmed SARS-CoV-2 infection or an uninfected control (not recorded which). Each CDR3 is given with its conserved first and last residue. Each record gives: V gene, clone size, D gene, J gene, CDR3 protein, CDR3 DNA. A D gene is named only where the DNA matches it firmly. Rows may omit the clone size; those that give it use once, few, many or a size class.

TRBV7-3	few	-	TRBJ1-1	CASSLNSAGSAFF	TGTGCCAGCAGCTTAAACTCGGCAGGGAGCGCTTTCTTT
TRBV20-1	few	-	TRBJ1-2	CSAREGAEGYGYTF	TGCAGTGCTAGAGAAGGGGCTGAGGGCTATGGCTACACCTTC
TRBV12-3/TRBV12-4	-	-	TRBJ1-6	CASSFPGHNSPLHF	TGTGCCAGCAGTTTCCCGGGGCATAATTCACCCCTCCACTTT
TRBV6-2/TRBV6-3	medium-sized	-	TRBJ2-7	CASSINPYEQYF	TGTGCCAGCAGCATCAATCCCTACGAGCAGTACTTC
TRBV4-1	-	TRBD2	TRBJ2-7	CASSQDGTSSYEQYF	TGCGCCAGCAGCCAAGACGGGACTAGCAGCTACGAGCAGTACTTC
TRBV5-1	-	-	TRBJ1-1	CASSLQPSNTEAFF	TGCGCCAGCAGCCTTCAACCGTCGAACACTGAAGCTTTCTTT
TRBV25-1	few	-	TRBJ2-1	CASRWGGAADEQFF	TGTGCCAGCCGTTGGGGGGGGGCAGCCGATGAGCAGTTCTTC
TRBV6-6	many	-	TRBJ2-7	CASSYISYEQYF	TGTGCCAGCAGCTATATCTCCTACGAGCAGTACTTC
TRBV19	many	-	TRBJ2-1	CASTLEGSYNEQFF	TGTGCCAGTACCCTGGAAGGCTCCTACAATGAGCAGTTCTTC
TRBV9	-	-	TRBJ1-2	CASSVDRDLGGYTF	TGTGCCAGCAGCGTAGACAGGGATCTAGGAGGCTACACCTTC
TRBV15	once	-	TRBJ2-1	CATNTDADNEQFF	TGTGCCACCAACACGGATGCAGACAATGAGCAGTTCTTC
TRBV10-3	many	-	TRBJ2-3	CAISEWERRDTQYF	TGTGCCATCAGTGAGTGGGAAAGGAGAGATACGCAGTATTTT
TRBV6-1	few	-	TRBJ1-1	CASSVHFQEAEAFF	TGTGCCAGCAGTGTGCATTTTCAGGAGGCTGAAGCTTTCTTT
TRBV30	few	TRBD1	TRBJ2-1	CAWSVRQGYEQFF	TGTGCCTGGAGTGTTAGACAGGGCTATGAGCAGTTCTTC
TRBV6-2/TRBV6-3	few	-	TRBJ2-1	CASSYRYRGRTSSYNEQFF	TGTGCCAGCAGTTACAGATACAGGGGAAGGACTAGCTCATACAATGAGCAGTTCTTC
TRBV9	few	-	TRBJ2-7	CASSVVNGEQYF	TGTGCCAGCAGCGTAGTAAATGGCGAGCAGTACTTC
TRBV7-8	-	TRBD1	TRBJ2-3	CASSLGTGITDTQYF	TGTGCCAGCAGCTTAGGGACAGGTATCACAGATACGCAGTATTTT
TRBV28	few	-	TRBJ2-5	CASSHTGDDETQYF	TGTGCCAGCAGTCATACAGGAGATGACGAGACCCAGTACTTC
TRBV4-1	-	-	TRBJ2-1	CASGAATNEQFF	TGCGCCAGCGGAGCAGCCACCAATGAGCAGTTCTTC
TRBV21-1	few	-	TRBJ1-1	CASSTLDRGPNTEAFF	TGTGCCAGCAGCACACTAGACCGGGGCCCGAACACTGAAGCTTTCTTT
TRBV6-6	few	TRBD2	TRBJ2-5	CASSRPGLDQETQYF	TGTGCCAGCAGTCGACCGGGACTAGACCAAGAGACCCAGTACTTC
TRBV7-9	many	TRBD1	TRBJ2-5	CASRFQGASKETQYF	TGTGCCAGCAGATTCCAGGGGGCTTCCAAAGAGACCCAGTACTTC
TRBV20-1	many	-	TRBJ2-3	CSAIPLGASRALTSTDTQYF	TGCAGTGCTATCCCCCTCGGGGCTAGCCGGGCTTTGACTAGCACAGATACGCAGTATTTT
TRBV9	-	-	TRBJ2-7	CASSVGDTGTYEQYF	TGTGCCAGCAGCGTAGGGGACACAGGGACCTACGAGCAGTACTTC
TRBV19	many	TRBD1	TRBJ1-2	CASTAGTAHYGYTF	TGTGCCAGTACGGCCGGGACAGCTCATTATGGCTACACCTTC
TRBV11-2	many	-	TRBJ2-1	CASSLEGNEQFF	TGTGCCAGCAGCTTAGAAGGCAATGAGCAGTTCTTC
TRBV6-1	few	-	TRBJ2-5	CASSEAGQGSVTQYF	TGTGCCAGCAGTGAAGCGGGTCAGGGTAGCGTGACCCAGTACTTC
TRBV6-5	few	-	TRBJ2-7	CASSYIGRGSYEQYF	TGTGCCAGCAGTTACATCGGTAGAGGGTCCTACGAGCAGTACTTC
TRBV20-1	many	-	TRBJ1-1	CSAREGMNTEAFF	TGCAGTGCTAGAGAGGGAATGAACACTGAAGCTTTCTTT
TRBV7-6	many	-	TRBJ2-7	CASSLVTEPGYEQYF	TGTGCCAGCAGCTTAGTTACGGAACCGGGCTACGAGCAGTACTTC
TRBV19	-	TRBD1	TRBJ1-6	CASSADQGAYNSPLHF	TGTGCCAGTAGTGCGGATCAGGGGGCCTATAATTCACCCCTCCACTTT
TRBV28	-	TRBD1	TRBJ2-7	CASSSPGQGVPYEQYF	TGTGCCAGCAGTTCCCCCGGCCAGGGGGTTCCCTACGAGCAGTACTTC
TRBV6-1	many	TRBD1	TRBJ2-7	CASSEGTGVSYEQYF	TGTGCCAGCAGTGAAGGTACAGGGGTCTCCTACGAGCAGTACTTC
TRBV12-3/TRBV12-4	many	TRBD2	TRBJ2-1	CASSSGLAGGYEQFF	TGTGCCAGCAGTTCAGGACTAGCGGGAGGGTATGAGCAGTTCTTC
TRBV7-2	many	TRBD1	TRBJ1-1	CASSFQGGRNTEAFF	TGTGCCAGCAGCTTCCAGGGGGGCCGGAACACTGAAGCTTTCTTT
TRBV6-2/TRBV6-3	many	-	TRBJ2-7	CASSYSQVAYEQYF	TGTGCCAGCAGTTACTCGCAGGTCGCCTACGAGCAGTACTTC
TRBV21-1	many	-	TRBJ2-2	CASSKGQGSAGSCFF	-
TRBV12-3/TRBV12-4	few	-	TRBJ1-2	CASSLGVTYGYTF	TGTGCCAGCAGTCTAGGAGTCACCTATGGCTACACCTTC
TRBV20-1	many	TRBD1	TRBJ1-6	CSARDRGSSYNSPLHF	TGCAGTGCTAGGGACAGGGGGAGCTCCTATAATTCACCCCTCCACTTT
TRBV6-2/TRBV6-3	-	TRBD2	TRBJ2-1	CASSPLAGGRNEQFF	TGTGCCAGCAGTCCACTAGCGGGGGGTAGAAATGAGCAGTTCTTC
TRBV7-8	few	TRBD2	TRBJ2-2	CASSFLTSGRGAGELFF	TGTGCCAGCAGCTTCCTGACTAGCGGGAGAGGGGCCGGGGAGCTGTTTTTT
TRBV6-5	-	TRBD1	TRBJ2-7	CASRGTGRSYEQYF	TGTGCCAGCAGAGGGACAGGGCGATCCTACGAGCAGTACTTC